Listed below are T cell receptor beta chains from one sample, sequenced in a study of long-term antiretroviral therapy in people with HIV. Libraries were prepared by immunoSEQ multiplex PCR; TCRdb keeps only in-frame clonotypes and omits some of them. The sample has tens of thousands of clones; 75% to 85% are singletons. Sequences were derived from unsorted PBMCs, sampled 0.3 years after starting antiretroviral therapy. The receptors derive from a man aged 40-49 years with HIV. Each CDR3 is given with its conserved first and last residue. D genes are given only for firm matches. Size tells how often a clone was seen (once, few, many) or the class of an expanded clone, and some rows leave it out.

abundance | j_gene | d_gene | v_gene | CDR3nt | CDR3aa
- | TRBJ2-2 | TRBD1 | TRBV5-1 | TGCGCCAGCAGCCCTGGACAGGGGAAAAGGACCGGGGAGCTGTTTTTT | CASSPGQGKRTGELFF
- | TRBJ1-5 | TRBD1 | TRBV19 | TGTGCCACCGGACAGGGTAGGGGCTCCAATCAGCCCCAGCATTTT | CATGQGRGSNQPQHF
- | TRBJ1-4 | - | TRBV18 | TGTGCCAGCTCTGGCAGGGCTAATGAAAAACTGTTTTTT | CASSGRANEKLFF
- | TRBJ2-2 | TRBD1 | TRBV7-8 | TGTGCCAGCAGCATGGGACAGGGGTACACCGGGGAGCTGTTTTTT | CASSMGQGYTGELFF
- | TRBJ1-4 | TRBD1 | TRBV7-2 | TGTGCCAGCAGTTTGGGACAGGGGGTTATTGAAAAACTGTTTTTT | CASSLGQGVIEKLFF
- | TRBJ2-3 | - | TRBV19 | TGTGCCAGTAGCCTGTTCGCCAGCGGGAGCACAGATACGCAGTATTTT | CASSLFASGSTDTQYF
- | TRBJ2-5 | - | TRBV5-6 | TGTGCCAGCAGCTTGGGGGTGGGAAGGGATCAAGAGACCCAGTACTTC | CASSLGVGRDQETQYF
- | TRBJ2-7 | TRBD1 | TRBV10-3 | TGTGCCATCAGCGGGACAGCCTACGAGCAGTACTTC | CAISGTAYEQYF
- | TRBJ1-1 | - | TRBV29-1 | TGCAGCGTTGTTGGGGGGGGTTGGCTGAACACTGAAGCTTTCTTT | CSVVGGGWLNTEAFF
few | TRBJ2-7 | - | TRBV28 | TGTGCCAGCAGGGGGGTCAACTCCTACGAGCAGTACTTC | CASRGVNSYEQYF
- | TRBJ2-1 | - | TRBV5-6 | TGTGCCAGCAGCTTGGTAGCCAGTTACAATGAGCAGTTCTTC | CASSLVASYNEQFF
- | TRBJ2-5 | TRBD2 | TRBV28 | TGTGCCAGCAGTTTTGACAGGGGGCCCAAGACTAGCGGGAGGGAGGTCTACTTC | CASSFDRGPKTSGREVYF
- | TRBJ2-7 | - | TRBV5-1 | TGCGCCAGCAGCTTGGTTGTCAGCCCCTACGAGCAGTACTTC | CASSLVVSPYEQYF
- | TRBJ1-3 | - | TRBV19 | TGTGCCAGTAGTATTGAATCTGACCGAACAGGGATCTCTGGAAACACCATATATTTT | CASSIESDRTGISGNTIYF
- | TRBJ1-1 | - | TRBV18 | TGTGCCAGCTCACCAGGGACTGCCGCTAACACTGAAGCTTTCTTT | CASSPGTAANTEAFF
- | TRBJ2-3 | - | TRBV7-9 | TGTGCCAGCAGCGACCGGGACCCGCCTTATACGCAGTATTTT | CASSDRDPPYTQYF
- | TRBJ2-7 | TRBD1 | TRBV28 | TGTGCCAGCAGCAGCCGGGACAGGGGCCTCGTCGAGCAGTACTTC | CASSSRDRGLVEQYF
- | TRBJ2-3 | TRBD2 | TRBV5-1 | TGCGCCAGCAGCTTGGGACCAGCGGGGGGGACCCGGGGCACAGATACGCAGTATTTT | CASSLGPAGGTRGTDTQYF
- | TRBJ2-3 | - | TRBV2 | TGTGCCAGCAGTGCTTCCCGCACAGATACGCAGTATTTT | CASSASRTDTQYF
- | TRBJ2-7 | TRBD1 | TRBV4-3 | TGCGCCAGCAGCCAGGGGGACAGGGCACGGTACGAGCAGTACTTC | CASSQGDRARYEQYF
- | TRBJ2-7 | TRBD1 | TRBV19 | TGTGCCAGTACCACGACAGGGCTGGGCGAGCAGTACTTC | CASTTTGLGEQYF
- | TRBJ2-7 | TRBD2 | TRBV10-2 | TGCGCCAGCAGACCCGCCGGGACTAGCCTTCCCCGAGAGCAGTACTTC | CASRPAGTSLPREQYF
- | TRBJ2-7 | - | TRBV15 | TGTGCCACCAGCAGAGAGGACGAGCAGTACTTC | CATSREDEQYF
- | TRBJ2-1 | TRBD2 | TRBV11-3 | TGTGCCAGCAGCTTAGAGACTAGCGGCTACAATGAGCAGTTCTTC | CASSLETSGYNEQFF
- | TRBJ2-3 | TRBD2 | TRBV28 | TGTGCCAGCAGTCACGGGACTAGCGGGTTACGCACAGATACGCAGTATTTT | CASSHGTSGLRTDTQYF
- | TRBJ2-1 | TRBD2 | TRBV29-1 | TGCAGCGTTGGCCCGGGTTGGGGACTAGCACCTAACAATGAGCAGTTCTTC | CSVGPGWGLAPNNEQFF
once | TRBJ2-7 | TRBD2 | TRBV27 | TGTGCCAGCAGTTTATCCGCGGGGGAGTCCTCCTACGAGCAGTACTTC | CASSLSAGESSYEQYF
- | TRBJ1-5 | - | TRBV4-3 | TGCGCCAGCAGCCAAGTGGCGGGGGCCAATCAGCCCCAGCATTTT | CASSQVAGANQPQHF
- | TRBJ2-2 | - | TRBV5-1 | TGCGCCAGCAGCTTGGAAGGAGGACCGAACACCGGGGAGCTGTTTTTT | CASSLEGGPNTGELFF
few | TRBJ1-1 | - | TRBV19 | TGTGCCAGTAGTCTCCGCCCCTCTGAAGCTTTCTTT | CASSLRPSEAFF
- | TRBJ2-3 | TRBD2 | TRBV28 | TGTGCCAGCAGTTTACCGGGACTAGCGGGAGGTGGTGGGGCCACAGATACGCAGTATTTT | CASSLPGLAGGGGATDTQYF
- | TRBJ2-3 | TRBD2 | TRBV4-3 | TGCGCCAGCAGCCAAGTATCGGGAGGGTCCCCCCCCACAGATACGCAGTATTTT | CASSQVSGGSPPTDTQYF
- | TRBJ2-5 | - | TRBV7-8 | TGTGCCAGCAGCTTAGCGGGGGGAGAGACCCAGTACTTC | CASSLAGGETQYF
- | TRBJ2-1 | - | TRBV5-4 | TGTGCCAGCAGCTTGAACAGGTACAATGAGCAGTTCTTC | CASSLNRYNEQFF
- | TRBJ2-2 | - | TRBV5-6 | TGTGCCAGCAAGAGTCGTCTAGCGGGACAGGCAACCGGGGAGCTGTTTTTT | CASKSRLAGQATGELFF
few | TRBJ1-2 | - | TRBV4-3 | TGCGCCAGCAGCCAAGATCCATCGGGGAGGGTATATGGCTACACCTTC | CASSQDPSGRVYGYTF
once | TRBJ1-6 | - | TRBV4-3 | TGCGCCAGCAGCCGGGGAATGGCGGATTCACCCCTCCACTTT | CASSRGMADSPLHF
- | TRBJ1-2 | TRBD1 | TRBV28 | TGTGCCAGTTCGGAAACAGGGGTTGGCTACACCTTC | CASSETGVGYTF
- | TRBJ2-4 | - | TRBV19 | TGTGCCAGTAGCCCGGGACAACTAGCCAAAAACATTCAGTACTTC | CASSPGQLAKNIQYF
- | TRBJ1-3 | - | TRBV11-2 | TGTGCCAGCAGCCCCCAGTATCGGAGCTCTGGAAACACCATATATTTT | CASSPQYRSSGNTIYF
- | TRBJ1-5 | - | TRBV4-2 | TGTGCCAGCAGCCAAGAACGTGGGGATCAGCCCCAGCATTTT | CASSQERGDQPQHF
- | TRBJ1-2 | - | TRBV6-6 | TGTGCCAGCAGTTTTCCTTTTGAGGAGGACGGCTACACCTTC | CASSFPFEEDGYTF
- | TRBJ2-1 | TRBD1 | TRBV9 | TGTGCCAGCAGCCCCCGACAGGGGGACGGGCAGTTCTTC | CASSPRQGDGQFF
once | TRBJ1-2 | - | TRBV6-5 | TGTGCCAGCAGTTATGACAGTTTCAATGGCTACACCTTC | CASSYDSFNGYTF
few | TRBJ2-7 | TRBD1 | TRBV11-2 | TGTGCCAGCAGCCTCGGATCAGGGGGTGCTCTCTACGAGCAGTACTTC | CASSLGSGGALYEQYF
- | TRBJ2-2 | - | TRBV28 | TGTGCCAGCAGCGGGGCGAACACCGGGGAGCTGTTTTTT | CASSGANTGELFF
- | TRBJ1-6 | - | TRBV27 | TGTGCCAGCAGTCCACGGGTCTCTTCACCCCTCCACTTT | CASSPRVSSPLHF
- | TRBJ2-5 | - | TRBV29-1 | TGCAGCGTTAACAGGGCTGGAGAGACCCAGTACTTC | CSVNRAGETQYF
- | TRBJ1-2 | - | TRBV18 | TGTGCCAGCTCACCCGGGACATCCCATTTCCAGTATGGCTACACCTTC | CASSPGTSHFQYGYTF
- | TRBJ1-4 | TRBD1 | TRBV28 | TGTGCCAGCAGCCGGGACAGGGATAATGAAAAACTGTTTTTT | CASSRDRDNEKLFF
- | TRBJ2-1 | TRBD1 | TRBV19 | TGTGCCAGTAGCGACTGGGGACAGGGGTACGATGAGCAGTTCTTC | CASSDWGQGYDEQFF